This TCR beta chain was recorded in a study of tumor and adjacent non-tumor tissue in lung cancer. RNA was extracted from bulk tissue without any cell sorting. This clonotype turned up a few times. One end of the junction does not line up with germline, which may come from a read error. Germline-derived CDR1 and CDR2 are SEHNR and FQNEAQ (reference sequence). This CDR3 spans 14 amino acids. The library came from three nested PCR rounds adapted from ARM-PCR protocols. TCRdb ran MiXCR on the multiplex PCR reads and lists one entry per CDR3 protein. Of about 66,000 distinct CDR3 sequences in the sample, about 80% were seen once.

The sequenced sample consisted of lung tumor tissue. The clonotype comes from a man in his 60s with non-small cell lung cancer. The chain uses TRBV7-9 and TRBJ1-5; no firm D call. CDR3 in DNA: TGTGCCAGCAGCCCGGACGGGGTGGATCAGGCCCAGCATTTT. Translating gives CASSPDGVDQAQHF.